These 20 T cell receptor beta chains came from one sample sequenced in a study of blood T cell repertoires in COVID-19. The data were produced by immunoSEQ multiplex PCR, yet TCRdb's version contains in-frame clones alone and is incomplete. Of approximately 280,000 clones listed, approximately 83% are singletons. The sequenced material came from peripheral blood. Every receptor here comes from a woman in her 70s with acute or convalescent COVID-19.

The V and J genes are TRBV12-3 or TRBV12-4 and TRBJ2-5; 8 bases match TRBD1. The CDR3 is made up of 13 amino acids. J lost 5 bases, V lost 6 bases, and 5 bases had no gene match. CDR3 nucleotide sequence: TGTGCCAGCAGGACAACAGGGGGTGAGACCCAGTACTTC. This encodes CASRTTGGETQYF.

The chain joins TRBV27 to TRBJ2-3; a weak D match, TRBD1 (6 bases). Deletions cut 3 bases from V and 4 bases from J, with 14 bases between. CDR3 length: 15 amino acids. Germline lookup yields CDR1 MNHEY and CDR2 SMNVEV (reference sequence). The CDR3 DNA reads TGTGCCAGCAGTTTTGGGGGCAGGTGGGCAGATACGCAGTATTTT. This translates into CASSFGGRWADTQYF.

This clone was detected only once. This chain connects TRBV4-1 to TRBJ2-7, with 7 bases fitting TRBD1. This CDR3 comprises 15 residues. V shed 6 bases, J shed 0 bases, and the junction held 8 bases outside the gene matches. Per germline, CDR1 MGHRA and CDR2 YSYEKL. CDR3 in amino acids: CASSPGQLSSYEQYF. The CDR3, as DNA: TGCGCCAGCAGTCCGGGACAGTTGAGCTCCTACGAGCAGTACTTC.

In the case of this clone: Other DNA sequences in the sample encode the same CDR3. The chain uses TRBV11-2 and TRBJ1-3; no clear D. The germline gives CDR1 SGHAT, CDR2 FQNNGV. The germline V and J ends were trimmed by 1 base and 4 bases, with 5 bases remaining between them. The CDR3 contains 13 residues. Written as DNA, the CDR3 is TGTGCCAGCAGCTTAGGGCAGGGAAACACCATATATTTT. Amino acids: CASSLGQGNTIYF.

The chain employs TRBV6-5 and TRBJ1-4; 8 bases are a match to TRBD1. Germline V gene sequence: CDR1 MNHEY, CDR2 SVGAGI. This CDR3 comprises 15 residues. Unmatched junction bases numbered 1, after V lost 0 bases and J lost 4 bases. CDR3 residues: CASSYSTGVNEKLFF. CDR3 DNA: TGTGCCAGCAGTTACTCGACAGGGGTTAATGAAAAACTGTTTTTT.

This rearrangement joins TRBV19 to TRBJ2-1; TRBD2 might be the D (5 bases). The germline V gene encodes CDR1 LNHDA and CDR2 SQIVND (reference sequence). The CDR3 runs 14 residues. Between the trimmed V and J ends, which lost 7 bases and 2 bases, there was a span of 12 bases. CDR3 region: CASKATGAYNEQFF. The CDR3 coding sequence is TGTGCCAGTAAGGCGACCGGGGCCTACAATGAGCAGTTCTTC.

The rearrangement links TRBV18 to TRBJ2-3; 7 positions match TRBD1. Trimming cost V 3 bases and J 0 bases; bases outside gene matches: 12. CDR1 is KGHSH and CDR2 is LQKENI in the germline V gene. The length of the CDR3 is 18 residues. The CDR3 nucleotides read TGTGCCAGCTCACCTCGGTCGGTGGGACAGACGAGCACAGATACGCAGTATTTT. It is translated as CASSPRSVGQTSTDTQYF.

This chain uses TRBV7-3 with TRBJ2-1, with 14 bases aligning to TRBD2. V lost 5 bases and J lost 7; bases outside the gene matches: 1. The CDR3 totals 14 residues. CDR1 and CDR2 from the germline V gene are SGHTA and FQGTGA. CDR3: CASSRTSGGNEQFF. The CDR3 DNA sequence: TGTGCCAGCAGCCGGACTAGCGGGGGGAATGAGCAGTTCTTC.

This clone was picked up one time. The V gene is TRBV7-2, the J gene TRBJ2-3; 11 bases align to TRBD2. The CDR3 is 15 residues long. V lost 8 bases to trimming and J lost 8 bases; unmatched junction nucleotides: 12. Germline assignment: CDR1 SGHTA and CDR2 FQGNSA. Here the CDR3 DNA reads TGTGCCAGCCCACGACTCCGTAGCGGGGGGGGTACGCAGTATTTT. Translation: CASPRLRSGGGTQYF.

The chain combines TRBV3-1 (or the pseudogene TRBV3-2) with TRBJ1-6; TRBD1 aligns across 7 bases. The trim removed 4 bases at V and 7 bases at J, leaving 7 bases unmatched. CDR3 length: 15 residues. Germline-derived CDR1 and CDR2 are LGHDT and YNNKEL (reference sequence). CDR3 in amino acids: CASSPWDSKNSPLHF. The DNA for the CDR3 is TGTGCCAGCAGCCCTTGGGACAGTAAAAATTCACCCCTCCACTTT.

The chain recombines TRBV5-1 with TRBJ1-2; maybe TRBD1 (5 bases). CDR3 length equals 13 residues. CDR1 SGHRS and CDR2 YFSETQ come from the germline V gene. Trimming removed 1 base at V and 8 bases at J, with 12 bases between. CDR3 sequence (DNA): TGCGCCAGCAGCTTGAGGGAGGGGCCCGGCTACACCTTC. It specifies CASSLREGPGYTF.

The rearrangement uses TRBV15 and TRBJ1-4; tentatively, D is TRBD1 (5 bases). V lost 4 bases and J 8 bases, leaving 17 bases between the germline ends. The CDR3 extends over 15 amino acids. The germline V gene has CDR1 LNHNV and CDR2 YYDKDF (reference sequence). DNA of the CDR3: TGTGCCACCAGCATTTCCCGAGCAGGGAGGGAAAAACTGTTTTTT. Protein product: CATSISRAGREKLFF.

This clone was seen a handful of times. V usage is TRBV27 and J usage is TRBJ1-2; 7 nucleotides match TRBD1. The CDR3 runs to 13 residues. Germline loops: CDR1 MNHEY, CDR2 SMNVEV (reference sequence). With V trimmed by 4 bases and J by 4 bases, 3 bases remained unmatched. In DNA form, the CDR3 reads TGTGCCAGCAGTTACAGGGGTGGCTATGGCTACACCTTC. Protein sequence: CASSYRGGYGYTF.

This clone came up a few times. J is TRBJ1-2 and V is TRBV3-1 (or the pseudogene TRBV3-2); tentative D call: TRBD1 (5 bases). The CDR3 sequence is 13 residues long. Trimming left V 3 bases short and J 5 bases short, with 10 bases between. CDR1 is LGHDT, CDR2 YNNKEL, per germline (reference sequence). CDR3 DNA sequence: TGTGCCAGCAGCCAGGCGGGGGGATATGGCTACACCTTC. This sequence encodes CASSQAGGYGYTF.

The J gene is TRBJ1-6, the V gene TRBV28; 9 bases align to TRBD1. Germline CDR1 MDHEN, CDR2 SYDVKM. The CDR3 loop spans 16 amino acids. With V trimmed by 2 bases and J by 4 bases, 3 bases remained unmatched. CDR3 coding DNA: TGTGCCAGCAGTTTAAGTGGGACAGGGTATAATTCACCCCTCCACTTT. This encodes CASSLSGTGYNSPLHF. Drawing the rest from reference TRBV28 and TRBJ1-6, the complete variable domain is DVKVTQSSRYLVKRTGEKVFLECVQDMDHENMFWYRQDPGLGLRLIYFSYDVKMKEKGDIPEGYSVSREKKERFSLILESASTNQTSMYLCASSLSGTGYNSPLHFGNGTRLTVT.

This chain connects TRBV19 to TRBJ1-1, with 8 bases that match TRBD1. The CDR3 has 16 amino acids. J was trimmed by 5 bases and V by 4 bases; bases with no gene match: 12. Germline CDR1 is LNHDA and CDR2 is SQIVND (reference sequence). Written as DNA, the CDR3 is TGTGCCAGTAGTAATGGACAGGGACTGTTGATAACTGAAGCTTTCTTT. Translation: CASSNGQGLLITEAFF.

This chain uses TRBV7-2 with TRBJ2-1; a weak D match, TRBD2 (6 bases). Trimming left V 4 bases short and J 6 bases short, with 19 bases between. This CDR3 has 16 amino acids. Germline V lookup: CDR1 SGHTA, CDR2 FQGNSA. The CDR3 sequence: CASSSTTSRRFNEQFF. The CDR3 DNA reads TGTGCCAGCAGCTCCACCACTAGCAGGAGGTTCAATGAGCAGTTCTTC.

The rearrangement uses TRBV5-4 and TRBJ2-7; TRBD2 aligns across 14 bases. V dropped 0 bases and J dropped 1; count of bases not matched to a gene: 6. Germline loops: CDR1 SGHNT, CDR2 YYREEE (reference sequence). There are 18 residues in the CDR3. This CDR3 is CASSLGLGLAGVSYEQYF. The DNA for the CDR3 is TGTGCCAGCAGCTTGGGTTTGGGACTAGCGGGGGTTTCCTACGAGCAGTACTTC.

This clone came up many times. This sequence joins TRBV7-9 and TRBJ1-2; D not certain. V lost 4 bases, J lost 0 bases, and 18 bases lay in between. CDR1 is SEHNR and CDR2 is FQNEAQ in the germline V gene (reference sequence). The CDR3 is 17 amino acids. The DNA of the CDR3 is TGTGCCAGCAGCTCCCGATTCGGGGTTACCTCTAACTATGGCTACACCTTC. The encoded protein is CASSSRFGVTSNYGYTF.

The chain carries TRBV19 and TRBJ1-1; 7 bases align to TRBD1. The J segment lost 10 bases and the V segment lost 7 bases, leaving 12 bases of the junction unmatched. The CDR3 length is 13 residues. CDR1 and CDR2 (germline): LNHDA, SQIVND (reference sequence). The CDR3 is CASKDRPKMGAFF. The CDR3 DNA follows: TGTGCCAGTAAGGACAGGCCTAAAATGGGAGCTTTCTTT.